The rows below give T cell receptor beta chains drawn from one sample of a study of early T cells in non-severe SARS-CoV-2 infection. TCRdb analysed the 5' RACE reads with MiXCR anew, one entry per CDR3 protein. The repertoire holds 65,000 to 95,000 distinct CDR3 sequences, with 8.5% to 10% as singletons. The sequencing input was whole blood. The receptors were gathered from an adult who was a healthcare worker with PCR-confirmed SARS-CoV-2 infection or an uninfected control (not recorded which). Both conserved end residues are part of each CDR3.

v_call,j_call,cdr3_aa
TRBV20-1,TRBJ1-1,CSAGEGQGDTEAFF
TRBV5-5,TRBJ2-3,CASRQQGDTQYF
TRBV5-5,TRBJ1-4,CASSSGQIATNEKLFF
TRBV28,TRBJ1-1,CASSPPGGGNTEAFF
TRBV6-6,TRBJ2-1,CASSSPTLAGGYNEQFF
TRBV20-1,TRBJ1-2,CSAPPRGHYGYTF
TRBV28,TRBJ2-5,CASSKDYQETQYF
TRBV10-3,TRBJ2-1,CAISTGTVLYNKQFF
TRBV27,TRBJ2-3,CASSSGTIAADTQYF
TRBV5-4,TRBJ2-1,CASSLDSGSYNEQFF
TRBV6-1,TRBJ2-5,CASSPRETQYF
TRBV6-6,TRBJ1-5,CASSMGGVETVQPQHF
TRBV5-6,TRBJ2-7,CASSSPRGTEAYEQYF
TRBV29-1,TRBJ2-7,CSTTGSESYEQYF
TRBV11-2,TRBJ2-2,CASRKREATGELFF
TRBV5-1,TRBJ2-7,CASSPRQGATSYEQYF
TRBV3-1,TRBJ2-7,CASSQSRSSGRSHEQYF
TRBV11-2,TRBJ2-2,CASSLGQATGELFF
TRBV28,TRBJ2-4,CASSLMGGLAKNIQYF
TRBV9,TRBJ2-4,CASSVANGNIQYF
TRBV27,TRBJ2-7,CASSPLTSGSYEQYF
TRBV27,TRBJ1-5,CASSPTNKGNQPQHF
TRBV5-1,TRBJ2-1,CASSKGDWQGGNEQFF
TRBV7-2,TRBJ2-1,CASNPRGLSNEQFF
TRBV12-3/TRBV12-4,TRBJ2-2,CASSRLSHGTGELFF
TRBV12-3/TRBV12-4,TRBJ1-2,CASSPGVSGYGYTF
TRBV5-1,TRBJ2-7,CASSSPQGGTSYEQYF
TRBV3-1,TRBJ2-3,CAGSHSIAAGAADTQYF
TRBV18,TRBJ2-7,CASSPIHGDGEQYF
TRBV28,TRBJ1-1,CASSAPGTAPRAFF
TRBV27,TRBJ2-5,CASSLYAGGPPEDF